The rows below give T cell receptor beta chains drawn from one sample of a study of blood T cells in healthy people across ages. TCRdb recomputed calls from the 5' RACE reads with MiXCR, one row per CDR3 protein. This sample has around 790,000 distinct CDR3 sequences; under 45% occur once, and the top ten carry about a fifth. Sequenced input: blood. These receptors were obtained from a man aged 55-75 years in good health. Each CDR3 is given with its conserved first and last residue. The order of the fields is J gene, D gene, V gene, clone size, CDR3 DNA, CDR3 protein. A D gene is named only where the DNA matches it firmly. Some rows mark clone size as missing; the rest say once, few, many or name a class of expanded clone.

J gene: TRBJ2-5; D gene: TRBD2; V gene: TRBV7-2; clone size: few; CDR3 DNA: TGTGCCAGCAGCCATCCCGCGGGTAGCGGGGCACAAGAGACCCAGTACTTC; CDR3 protein: CASSHPAGSGAQETQYF
J gene: TRBJ2-1; D gene: NA; V gene: TRBV25-1; clone size: NA; CDR3 DNA: TGTGCCAGCAGTGAAAGATCGGGGAAGCGGTTCTTC; CDR3 protein: CASSERSGKRFF
J gene: TRBJ2-1; D gene: NA; V gene: TRBV11-2; clone size: NA; CDR3 DNA: TGTGCCAGCAGTCAGATAACAGGGCTCTACAATGAGCAGTTCTTC; CDR3 protein: CASSQITGLYNEQFF
J gene: TRBJ1-5; D gene: NA; V gene: TRBV10-3; clone size: few; CDR3 DNA: TGTGCCATCAGTGAGTGGGGGGGGAAGGTCGGCAATCAGCCCCAGCATTTT; CDR3 protein: CAISEWGGKVGNQPQHF
J gene: TRBJ1-6; D gene: TRBD1; V gene: TRBV9; clone size: NA; CDR3 DNA: TGTGCCAGCAGCGTAGCGGGACAGTCTGTTTCACCCCTCCACTTT; CDR3 protein: CASSVAGQSVSPLHF
J gene: TRBJ2-1; D gene: NA; V gene: TRBV9; clone size: NA; CDR3 DNA: TGTGCCAGCAGCGTAGAGGGTCGGCCCTATGACAATGAGCAGTTCTTC; CDR3 protein: CASSVEGRPYDNEQFF
J gene: TRBJ1-5; D gene: TRBD1; V gene: TRBV4-3; clone size: few; CDR3 DNA: TGCGCCAGCAGCCAAGACTCCCCAACAGGGGGCCGCAATCAGCCCCAGCATTTT; CDR3 protein: CASSQDSPTGGRNQPQHF
J gene: TRBJ2-7; D gene: NA; V gene: TRBV6-5; clone size: few; CDR3 DNA: TGTGCCAGCAGCCGCAGGGACTCCTACAATGAGCAGTACTTC; CDR3 protein: CASSRRDSYNEQYF
J gene: TRBJ2-1; D gene: TRBD2; V gene: TRBV9; clone size: NA; CDR3 DNA: TGTGCCAGCAGCTTTCTAGCGGGGGGGCGAGATGAGCAGTTCTTC; CDR3 protein: CASSFLAGGRDEQFF
J gene: TRBJ2-5; D gene: NA; V gene: TRBV12-3/TRBV12-4; clone size: NA; CDR3 DNA: TGTGCCAGTACACAGGCGGCCGGGTCCCAGTACTTC; CDR3 protein: CASTQAAGSQYF
J gene: TRBJ2-5; D gene: TRBD2; V gene: TRBV20-1; clone size: few; CDR3 DNA: TGCAGTGCCCCGATGCCGGGGGGGGAAGAGACCCAGTACTTC; CDR3 protein: CSAPMPGGEETQYF
J gene: TRBJ1-6; D gene: NA; V gene: TRBV6-5; clone size: NA; CDR3 DNA: TGTGCCAGCAGTTACTCGAATCCGGGGGTAGCGAATTCACCCCTCCACTTT; CDR3 protein: CASSYSNPGVANSPLHF
J gene: TRBJ2-7; D gene: NA; V gene: TRBV20-1; clone size: NA; CDR3 DNA: TGCAGTGCTAGAGATCGGCGACCGGGTTGTTCCTACGAGCAGTACTTC; CDR3 protein: CSARDRRPGCSYEQYF
J gene: TRBJ1-1; D gene: NA; V gene: TRBV12-3/TRBV12-4; clone size: few; CDR3 DNA: TGTGCCAGCAGCTCATGGGTCACTGAAGCTTTCTTT; CDR3 protein: CASSSWVTEAFF
J gene: TRBJ1-1; D gene: NA; V gene: TRBV29-1; clone size: NA; CDR3 DNA: TGCAGCGTTGTAGAGAACACTGAAGCTTTCTTT; CDR3 protein: CSVVENTEAFF
J gene: TRBJ1-2; D gene: NA; V gene: TRBV7-6; clone size: NA; CDR3 DNA: TGTGCCAGCAGCTTAGCACCCGGATCTAACTATGGCTACACCTTC; CDR3 protein: CASSLAPGSNYGYTF
J gene: TRBJ1-6; D gene: TRBD1; V gene: TRBV5-1; clone size: NA; CDR3 DNA: TGCGCCAGCAGCTTCTCTCCGGACAGGGATTCACCCCTCCACTTT; CDR3 protein: CASSFSPDRDSPLHF
J gene: TRBJ1-2; D gene: NA; V gene: TRBV6-2/TRBV6-3; clone size: NA; CDR3 DNA: TGTGCCAGCACGGCTTATCTCCTCGCGGGCTATGGCTACACCTTC; CDR3 protein: CASTAYLLAGYGYTF
J gene: TRBJ2-5; D gene: TRBD2; V gene: TRBV4-1; clone size: NA; CDR3 DNA: TGCGCCAGCAGCCAAGCGACTAGCGGGGGTTCAGAGACCCAGTACTTC; CDR3 protein: CASSQATSGGSETQYF
J gene: TRBJ2-1; D gene: NA; V gene: TRBV6-6; clone size: few; CDR3 DNA: TGTGCCAGCAGCAAGGGTGGGGGCTTGAATGAGCAGTTCTTC; CDR3 protein: CASSKGGGLNEQFF
J gene: TRBJ1-2; D gene: NA; V gene: TRBV7-9; clone size: NA; CDR3 DNA: TGTGCCAGCAGCGTCGAGGAAGGGCGTCGGGGCTACACCTTC; CDR3 protein: CASSVEEGRRGYTF
J gene: TRBJ1-6; D gene: TRBD1; V gene: TRBV4-3; clone size: few; CDR3 DNA: TGCGCCAGCAGCCAAGGCAGGGGGCACAATTCACCCCTCCACTTT; CDR3 protein: CASSQGRGHNSPLHF
J gene: TRBJ2-5; D gene: TRBD2; V gene: TRBV7-6; clone size: few; CDR3 DNA: TGTGCCAGCAGCTTAGACGCGACTAGCGGGGCGAAGACCCAGTACTTC; CDR3 protein: CASSLDATSGAKTQYF
J gene: TRBJ2-1; D gene: NA; V gene: TRBV7-2; clone size: NA; CDR3 DNA: TGTGCCAGCAGCCCAGTTTCTAGAGGGAATGAGCAGTTCTTC; CDR3 protein: CASSPVSRGNEQFF
J gene: TRBJ1-1; D gene: NA; V gene: TRBV5-1; clone size: NA; CDR3 DNA: TGCGCCAGCAGCTTAAGCCACACCGACAGGCCCAACACTGAAGCTTTCTTT; CDR3 protein: CASSLSHTDRPNTEAFF
J gene: TRBJ1-2; D gene: NA; V gene: TRBV20-1; clone size: NA; CDR3 DNA: TGCAGTGCGCACAGGGTTGGTTCATATGGCTACACCTTC; CDR3 protein: CSAHRVGSYGYTF
J gene: TRBJ2-5; D gene: NA; V gene: TRBV4-3; clone size: NA; CDR3 DNA: TGCGCCAGCAGCCAGGGACGGGGGTGGACCCAGTACTTC; CDR3 protein: CASSQGRGWTQYF
J gene: TRBJ1-4; D gene: TRBD1; V gene: TRBV12-3/TRBV12-4; clone size: once; CDR3 DNA: TGTGCCAGCAGGATTACAGGGGGTGGCGAAAAACTGTTTTTT; CDR3 protein: CASRITGGGEKLFF
J gene: TRBJ2-1; D gene: TRBD2; V gene: TRBV20-1; clone size: NA; CDR3 DNA: TGCAGTGCTAGAGTCCGGACTAGCCCTTCTATTGAGCAGTTCTTC; CDR3 protein: CSARVRTSPSIEQFF
J gene: TRBJ1-2; D gene: NA; V gene: TRBV12-3/TRBV12-4; clone size: NA; CDR3 DNA: TGTGCCAGCAGGATCAGTGGACCCCGCTATGGCTACACCTTC; CDR3 protein: CASRISGPRYGYTF
J gene: TRBJ2-1; D gene: TRBD2; V gene: TRBV7-6; clone size: few; CDR3 DNA: TGTGCCAGCAGCGGGCGGACTAGCCTAGATAGAGATGAGCAGTTCTTC; CDR3 protein: CASSGRTSLDRDEQFF
J gene: TRBJ1-4; D gene: NA; V gene: TRBV7-9; clone size: NA; CDR3 DNA: TGTGCCAGCAGCGAGAGGACAACTAATGAAAAACTGTTTTTT; CDR3 protein: CASSERTTNEKLFF
J gene: TRBJ2-7; D gene: TRBD2; V gene: TRBV12-3/TRBV12-4; clone size: NA; CDR3 DNA: TGTGCCAGCAGTCCATACCCAAGCCTAGCGGACTCCTACGAGCAGTACTTC; CDR3 protein: CASSPYPSLADSYEQYF
J gene: TRBJ2-5; D gene: NA; V gene: TRBV4-1; clone size: NA; CDR3 DNA: TGCGCCAGCAGCCAAGTAGCTCGGGGGCCGGGAGAGACCCAGTACTTC; CDR3 protein: CASSQVARGPGETQYF
J gene: TRBJ2-5; D gene: TRBD2; V gene: TRBV27; clone size: NA; CDR3 DNA: TGTGCCAGCAGTTTAGGAGGCGGGGGCCAAGAGACCCAGTACTTC; CDR3 protein: CASSLGGGGQETQYF
J gene: TRBJ2-5; D gene: NA; V gene: TRBV18; clone size: NA; CDR3 DNA: TGTGCCAGCTCACCGTCAGGGGTCCAGACCCAGTACTTC; CDR3 protein: CASSPSGVQTQYF
J gene: TRBJ2-5; D gene: NA; V gene: TRBV7-9; clone size: NA; CDR3 DNA: TGTGCCAGCAGCTTAGAACCCACAGACCAAGAGACCCAGTACTTC; CDR3 protein: CASSLEPTDQETQYF
J gene: TRBJ2-1; D gene: NA; V gene: TRBV5-5; clone size: few; CDR3 DNA: TGTGCCAGCAGCTTGGTTGGACAATCCTACAATGAGCAGTTCTTC; CDR3 protein: CASSLVGQSYNEQFF
J gene: TRBJ2-7; D gene: NA; V gene: TRBV12-3/TRBV12-4; clone size: NA; CDR3 DNA: TGTGCCAGCAGTTCAGGGCCTAAGGGACTCTACGAGCAGTACTTC; CDR3 protein: CASSSGPKGLYEQYF
J gene: TRBJ2-2; D gene: TRBD1; V gene: TRBV5-1; clone size: once; CDR3 DNA: TGCGCCAGCAGCTTGGCGAGAGGGACAGGCAACACCGGGGAGCTGTTTTTT; CDR3 protein: CASSLARGTGNTGELFF
J gene: TRBJ2-1; D gene: NA; V gene: TRBV6-1; clone size: NA; CDR3 DNA: TGTGCCAGCACTGGGGGGGCGAGGTACAATGAGCAGTTCTTC; CDR3 protein: CASTGGARYNEQFF
J gene: TRBJ2-7; D gene: NA; V gene: TRBV6-5; clone size: few; CDR3 DNA: TGTGCCAGCTCATCGGGCCGGGGCGACGAGCAGTACTTC; CDR3 protein: CASSSGRGDEQYF
J gene: TRBJ2-1; D gene: TRBD2; V gene: TRBV5-1; clone size: few; CDR3 DNA: TGCGCCAGCAGTTCCCTAGCGGGGGACTACAATGAGCAGTTCTTC; CDR3 protein: CASSSLAGDYNEQFF
J gene: TRBJ2-7; D gene: NA; V gene: TRBV5-1; clone size: NA; CDR3 DNA: TGCGCCAGCAGCGCCGGCCCTTTGAACGACGAGCAGTACTTC; CDR3 protein: CASSAGPLNDEQYF
J gene: TRBJ2-1; D gene: NA; V gene: TRBV20-1; clone size: once; CDR3 DNA: TGCAGTGCTCCCCCGGACAATGAGCAGTTCTTC; CDR3 protein: CSAPPDNEQFF
J gene: TRBJ2-1; D gene: NA; V gene: TRBV24-1; clone size: few; CDR3 DNA: TGTGCCACCAGTGATTTTGGGGACAATGAGCAGTTCTTC; CDR3 protein: CATSDFGDNEQFF
J gene: TRBJ2-4; D gene: NA; V gene: TRBV20-1; clone size: few; CDR3 DNA: TGCAGTGCGCTTCAGGGTCCCAAAAACATTCAGTACTTC; CDR3 protein: CSALQGPKNIQYF
J gene: TRBJ1-2; D gene: NA; V gene: TRBV4-3; clone size: NA; CDR3 DNA: TGCGCCAGCAGCCAAGCCCGCTTGGCTAACTATGGCTACACCTTC; CDR3 protein: CASSQARLANYGYTF
J gene: TRBJ1-5; D gene: TRBD1; V gene: TRBV12-3/TRBV12-4; clone size: NA; CDR3 DNA: TGTGCCAGCAGCCGGACACAGGGGGCTTTCTATAGCAATCAGCCCCAGCATTTT; CDR3 protein: CASSRTQGAFYSNQPQHF
J gene: TRBJ1-1; D gene: NA; V gene: TRBV30; clone size: NA; CDR3 DNA: TGTGCCTGGAGGACAGGACCGAACACTGAAGCTTTCTTT; CDR3 protein: CAWRTGPNTEAFF
J gene: TRBJ1-2; D gene: NA; V gene: TRBV29-1; clone size: few; CDR3 DNA: TGCAGCGTTGCTCAGGGTCCGGATGGCTACACCTTC; CDR3 protein: CSVAQGPDGYTF
J gene: TRBJ2-7; D gene: NA; V gene: TRBV9; clone size: once; CDR3 DNA: TGTGCCAGCAGCGAAAGGGACGGCAGCTATTCCTACGAGCAGTACTTC; CDR3 protein: CASSERDGSYSYEQYF
J gene: TRBJ1-2; D gene: NA; V gene: TRBV7-2; clone size: once; CDR3 DNA: TGTGCCAGCAGCGTGCCGGGGCCCTATGGCTACACCTTC; CDR3 protein: CASSVPGPYGYTF
J gene: TRBJ1-5; D gene: NA; V gene: TRBV20-1; clone size: NA; CDR3 DNA: TGCAGTGTCGCGGACAGAAATCAGCCCCAGCATTTT; CDR3 protein: CSVADRNQPQHF